This T cell receptor (beta chain) comes out of a study of shared clonotypes between healthy human individuals. None of the donors, who were healthy HIV-negative adults, had recently had acute infections or vaccinations. The table came from immunoSEQ multiplex PCR; TCRdb's copy has only in-frame clones and leaves some out. The repertoire has 2 million to 3 million clones, roughly 93% of them found once; the top ten carry 0.36%. V lost 4 bases, J lost 6 bases, and 12 bases lay in between. The CDR3 spans 13 residues. Germline CDR1 and CDR2: MNHEY and SVGAGI. The rearrangement joins TRBV6-5 to TRBJ1-2; D not certain. The clonotype comes from a man younger than 30 in good health. Some clones in this sample may be carry-over from other donors' samples. Sequencing was carried out using naive CD4+ T cells from PBMCs. Subset defined: CD45RA+ positively selected. The CDR3 protein is CASSSSSKHGYTF. In nucleotides, the CDR3 is TGTGCCAGCAGTTCGAGCTCGAAGCATGGCTACACCTTC.